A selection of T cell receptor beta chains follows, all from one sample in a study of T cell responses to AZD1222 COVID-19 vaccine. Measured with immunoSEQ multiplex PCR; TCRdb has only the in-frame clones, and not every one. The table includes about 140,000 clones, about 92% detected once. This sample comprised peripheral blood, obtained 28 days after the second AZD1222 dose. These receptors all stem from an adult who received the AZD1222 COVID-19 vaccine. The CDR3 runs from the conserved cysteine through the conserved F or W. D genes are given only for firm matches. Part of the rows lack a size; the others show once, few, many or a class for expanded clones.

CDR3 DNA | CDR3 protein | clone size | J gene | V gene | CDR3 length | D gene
TGCGCCAGCAGCGCGTCTCGAGCTGGGACAGGGGTCCCGAACACTGAAGCTTTCTTT | CASSASRAGTGVPNTEAFF | - | TRBJ1-1 | TRBV4-1 | 19 | TRBD1
TGTGCCATCACCAAAGACGGAGGGAGGGCTGAAGCTTTCTTT | CAITKDGGRAEAFF | - | TRBJ1-1 | TRBV10-3 | 14 | -
TGTGCCAGCAGTCCCCCCGGGGGTGGCTATGGCTACACCTTC | CASSPPGGGYGYTF | - | TRBJ1-2 | TRBV28 | 14 | -
TGTGCCAGCAGCGCAGAAAGCGGCCTGAGCTATGGCTACACCTTC | CASSAESGLSYGYTF | - | TRBJ1-2 | TRBV7-9 | 15 | -
TGTGCCAGCAGCTTTGCCAACCCCGCTGACGAGCAGTACTTC | CASSFANPADEQYF | - | TRBJ2-7 | TRBV5-6 | 14 | -
TGTGCCAGCACCTTCACTAGCGGGATCTCCTACGAGCAGTACTTC | CASTFTSGISYEQYF | - | TRBJ2-7 | TRBV6-5 | 15 | TRBD2
TGCGCCAGCAGCGGGACAGACACTGAAGCTTTCTTT | CASSGTDTEAFF | - | TRBJ1-1 | TRBV5-1 | 12 | TRBD1
TGTGCCAGTAGTATTGCGGAGTCTAGCGGGAGATACGAGCAGTACTTC | CASSIAESSGRYEQYF | few | TRBJ2-7 | TRBV19 | 16 | TRBD2
TGTGCCAGCAGCTTCTTGCGACTAGCGAATACGTACGAGCAGTACTTC | CASSFLRLANTYEQYF | - | TRBJ2-7 | TRBV5-6 | 16 | TRBD2
TGCAGTGCTAGTCATCAGGGACTAAATCAGCCCCAGCATTTT | CSASHQGLNQPQHF | - | TRBJ1-5 | TRBV20-1 | 14 | -
TGTGCCAGCTGGGGGAGGAGTCCGAACACTGAAGCTTTCTTT | CASWGRSPNTEAFF | - | TRBJ1-1 | TRBV27 | 14 | -
TGTGCCAGCAGCCGGCTAGACAATGAGCAGTTCTTC | CASSRLDNEQFF | - | TRBJ2-1 | TRBV12-3/TRBV12-4 | 12 | -
TGTGCCAGCAGCCCAACAAGGGTTAACTATGGCTACACCTTC | CASSPTRVNYGYTF | - | TRBJ1-2 | TRBV7-8 | 14 | -
TGCGCCAGCAGCCAAGATTGGGGGTTTAGCGCCCCGATAGATACGCAGTATTTT | CASSQDWGFSAPIDTQYF | - | TRBJ2-3 | TRBV4-3 | 18 | -
TGTGCCAGCAGCTTCCCGGGGAACACTGAAGCTTTCTTT | CASSFPGNTEAFF | - | TRBJ1-1 | TRBV7-9 | 13 | -